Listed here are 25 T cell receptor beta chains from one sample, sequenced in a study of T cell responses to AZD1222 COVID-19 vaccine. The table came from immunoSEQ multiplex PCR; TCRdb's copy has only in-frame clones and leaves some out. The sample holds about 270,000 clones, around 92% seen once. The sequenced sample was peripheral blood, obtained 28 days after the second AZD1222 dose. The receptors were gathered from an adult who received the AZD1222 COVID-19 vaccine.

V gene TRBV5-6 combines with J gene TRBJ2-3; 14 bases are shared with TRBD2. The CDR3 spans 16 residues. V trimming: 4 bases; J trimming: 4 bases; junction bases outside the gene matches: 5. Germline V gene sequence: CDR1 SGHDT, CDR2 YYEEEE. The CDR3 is CASSTTSGGAPDTQYF. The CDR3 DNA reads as TGTGCCAGCAGCACGACTAGCGGGGGGGCTCCAGATACGCAGTATTTT.

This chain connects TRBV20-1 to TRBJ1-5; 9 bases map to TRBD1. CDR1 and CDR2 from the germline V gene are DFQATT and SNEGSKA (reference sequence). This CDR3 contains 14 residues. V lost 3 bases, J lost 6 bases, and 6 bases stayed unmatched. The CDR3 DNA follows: TGCAGTGCTAGTCCCGGGACAGGGCGTCAGCCCCAGCATTTT. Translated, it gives CSASPGTGRQPQHF.

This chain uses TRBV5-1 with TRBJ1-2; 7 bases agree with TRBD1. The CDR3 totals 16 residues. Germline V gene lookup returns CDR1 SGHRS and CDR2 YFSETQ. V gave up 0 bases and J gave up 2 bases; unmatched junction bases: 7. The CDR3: CASSLASDRANYGYTF. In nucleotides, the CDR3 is TGCGCCAGCAGCTTGGCCTCAGACAGGGCAAACTATGGCTACACCTTC.

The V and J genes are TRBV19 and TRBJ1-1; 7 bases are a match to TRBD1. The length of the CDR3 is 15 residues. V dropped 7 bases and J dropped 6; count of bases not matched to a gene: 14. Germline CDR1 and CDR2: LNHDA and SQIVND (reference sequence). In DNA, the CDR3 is TGTGCCAGTACCCCCCGACAGGGTGCTAACCCTGAAGCTTTCTTT. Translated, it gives CASTPRQGANPEAFF.

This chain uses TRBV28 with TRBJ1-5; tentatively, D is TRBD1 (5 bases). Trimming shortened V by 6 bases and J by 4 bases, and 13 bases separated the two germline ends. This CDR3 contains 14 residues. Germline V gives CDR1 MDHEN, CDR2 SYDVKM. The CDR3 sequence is CASRGRPVNQPQHF. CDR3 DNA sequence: TGTGCCAGCAGGGGGCGTCCAGTGAATCAGCCCCAGCATTTT.

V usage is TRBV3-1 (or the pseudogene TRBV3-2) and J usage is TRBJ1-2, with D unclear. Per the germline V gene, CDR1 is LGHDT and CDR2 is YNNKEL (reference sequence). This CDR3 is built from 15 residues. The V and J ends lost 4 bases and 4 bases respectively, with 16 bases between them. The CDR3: CASSPRRTDGYGYTF. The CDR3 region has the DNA TGTGCCAGCAGCCCGAGACGGACCGACGGCTATGGCTACACCTTC.

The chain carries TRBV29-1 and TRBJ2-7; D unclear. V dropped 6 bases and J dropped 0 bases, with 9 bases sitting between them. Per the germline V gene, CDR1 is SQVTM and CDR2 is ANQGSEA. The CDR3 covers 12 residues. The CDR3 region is CSVGYSSYEQYF. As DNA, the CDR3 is TGCAGCGTGGGCTATTCCTCCTACGAGCAGTACTTC.

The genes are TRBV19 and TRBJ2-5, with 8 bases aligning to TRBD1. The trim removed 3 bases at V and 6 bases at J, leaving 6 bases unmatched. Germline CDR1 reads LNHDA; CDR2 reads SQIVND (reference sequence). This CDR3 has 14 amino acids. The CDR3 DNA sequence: TGTGCCAGTAGTATGTCAGGGGGCGGTAAGACCCAGTACTTC. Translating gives CASSMSGGGKTQYF. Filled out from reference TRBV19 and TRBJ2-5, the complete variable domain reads DGGITQSPKYLFRKEGQNVTLSCEQNLNHDAMYWYRQDPGQGLRLIYYSQIVNDFQKGDIAEGYSVSREKKESFPLTVTSAQKNPTAFYLCASSMSGGGKTQYFGPGTRLLVL.

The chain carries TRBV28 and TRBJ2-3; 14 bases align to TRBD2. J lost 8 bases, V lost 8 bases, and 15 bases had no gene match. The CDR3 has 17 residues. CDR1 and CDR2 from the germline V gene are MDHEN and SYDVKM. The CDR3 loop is CASGKVTGTSGSGTQYF. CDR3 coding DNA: TGTGCCAGCGGGAAGGTGACCGGGACTAGCGGGAGCGGTACGCAGTATTTT.

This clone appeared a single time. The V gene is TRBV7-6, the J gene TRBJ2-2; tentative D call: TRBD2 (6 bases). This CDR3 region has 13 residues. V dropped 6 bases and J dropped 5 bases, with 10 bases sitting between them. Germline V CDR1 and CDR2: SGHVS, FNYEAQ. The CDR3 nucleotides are TGTGCCAGCAGTGAAAGCGGGACCGGGGAGCTGTTTTTT. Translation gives CASSESGTGELFF.

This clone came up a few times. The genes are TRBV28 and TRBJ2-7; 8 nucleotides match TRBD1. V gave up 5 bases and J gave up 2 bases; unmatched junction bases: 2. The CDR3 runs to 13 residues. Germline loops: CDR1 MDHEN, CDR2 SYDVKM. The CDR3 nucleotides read TGTGCCAGCAGTACGACAGGGGCCTACGAGCAGTACTTC. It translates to CASSTTGAYEQYF.

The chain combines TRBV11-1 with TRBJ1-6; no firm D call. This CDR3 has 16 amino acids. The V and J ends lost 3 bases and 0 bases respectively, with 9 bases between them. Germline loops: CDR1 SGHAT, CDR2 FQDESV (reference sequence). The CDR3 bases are TGTGCCAGCAGCTTTGGGCTCAGCTCCTATAATTCACCCCTCCACTTT. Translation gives CASSFGLSSYNSPLHF.

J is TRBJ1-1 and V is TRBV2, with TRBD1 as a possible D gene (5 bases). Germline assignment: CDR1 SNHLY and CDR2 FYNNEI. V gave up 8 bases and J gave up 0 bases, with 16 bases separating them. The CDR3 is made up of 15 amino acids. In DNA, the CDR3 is TGTGCCAGCCAAAGAGAGGGGAGGCTGAACACTGAAGCTTTCTTT. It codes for CASQREGRLNTEAFF.

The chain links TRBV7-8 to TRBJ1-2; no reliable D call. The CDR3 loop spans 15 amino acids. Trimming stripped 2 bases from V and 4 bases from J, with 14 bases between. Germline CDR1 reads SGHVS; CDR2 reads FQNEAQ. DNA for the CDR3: TGTGCCAGCAGCTTAATAAGGGAAGGAGCCTATGGCTACACCTTC. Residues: CASSLIREGAYGYTF.

As DNA, the CDR3 is TGTGCCAGCAGTTTACCGGGTCAGCCCCAGCATTTT. Translation: CASSLPGQPQHF. This sequence joins TRBV28 and TRBJ1-5, with D hard to call. V shed 2 bases and J shed 6 bases, with 5 bases lying between them. This CDR3 is 12 amino acids long. Germline CDR1 MDHEN, CDR2 SYDVKM.

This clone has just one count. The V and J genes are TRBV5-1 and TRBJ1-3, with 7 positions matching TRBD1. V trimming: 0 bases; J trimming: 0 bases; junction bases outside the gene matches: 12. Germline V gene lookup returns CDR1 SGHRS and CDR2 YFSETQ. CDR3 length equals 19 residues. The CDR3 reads CASSLGPLGTDISGNTIYF. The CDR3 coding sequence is TGCGCCAGCAGCTTGGGGCCTCTAGGGACAGACATCTCTGGAAACACCATATATTTT.

CDR3 nucleotides: TGTGCCAGCAGACCCCCCGGAGCGGGAGGACCCTACGAGCAGTACTTC. Protein product: CASRPPGAGGPYEQYF. The chain links TRBV13 to TRBJ2-7, with 9 bases that match TRBD2. CDR1 and CDR2 from the germline V gene are PRHDT and FYEKMQ (reference sequence). The CDR3 contains 16 residues. The junction had 11 bases not matched to a gene; V was cut back by 6 bases and J by 2 bases.

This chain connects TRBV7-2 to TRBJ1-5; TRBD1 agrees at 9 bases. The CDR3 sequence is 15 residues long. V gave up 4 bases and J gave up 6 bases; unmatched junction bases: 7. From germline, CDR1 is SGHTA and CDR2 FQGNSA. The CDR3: CASSSRTGEAQPQHF. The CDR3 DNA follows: TGTGCCAGCAGCTCCCGGACAGGGGAAGCTCAGCCCCAGCATTTT.

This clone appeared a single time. This CDR3 reads CASGGEPGTDTQYF. In DNA, the CDR3 is TGTGCCAGCGGGGGGGAGCCCGGCACAGATACGCAGTATTTT. The chain combines TRBV7-9 with TRBJ2-3, with 7 bases that match TRBD2. In germline, CDR1 is SEHNR, CDR2 FQNEAQ (reference sequence). Trimming at V came to 8 bases and at J to 1 base, leaving 6 bases not matched to a gene. This CDR3 has 14 residues. Using reference TRBV7-9 and TRBJ2-3 for the parts outside the CDR3, the full variable domain is DTGVSQNPRHKITKRGQNVTFRCDPISEHNRLYWYRQTLGQGPEFLTYFQNEAQLEKSRLLSDRFSAERPKGSFSTLEIQRTEQGDSAMYLCASGGEPGTDTQYFGPGTRLTVL.

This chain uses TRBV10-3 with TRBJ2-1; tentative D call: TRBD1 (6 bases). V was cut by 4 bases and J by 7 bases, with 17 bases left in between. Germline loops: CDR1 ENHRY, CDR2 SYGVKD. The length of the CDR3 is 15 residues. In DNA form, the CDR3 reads TGTGCCATCAGTGTAGGACAGACCCCTCGTAATGAGCAGTTCTTC. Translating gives CAISVGQTPRNEQFF.

CDR3 sequence reads: CASSRGEWAFRLADSYEQYF. As DNA, the CDR3 is TGCGCCAGCAGCCGGGGTGAGTGGGCTTTTCGACTAGCGGACTCCTACGAGCAGTACTTC. The chain recombines TRBV23-1 with TRBJ2-7, with 9 nucleotides matching TRBD2. TRBV23-1 is classed as an ORF, of uncertain function. The CDR3 is 20 amino acids. Trimming cost V 6 bases and J 0 bases; bases outside gene matches: 21.

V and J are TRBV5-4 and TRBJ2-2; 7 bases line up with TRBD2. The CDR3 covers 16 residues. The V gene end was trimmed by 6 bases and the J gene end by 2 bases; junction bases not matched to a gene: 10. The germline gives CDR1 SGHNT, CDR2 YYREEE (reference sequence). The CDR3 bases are TGTGCCAGCACCTCCAGGGCTAGCGGAAACACCGGGGAGCTGTTTTTT. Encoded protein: CASTSRASGNTGELFF. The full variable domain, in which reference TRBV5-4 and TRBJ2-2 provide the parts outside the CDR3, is ETGVTQSPTHLIKTRGQQVTLRCSSQSGHNTVSWYQQALGQGPQFIFQYYREEENGRGNFPPRFSGLQFPNYSSELNVNALELDDSALYLCASTSRASGNTGELFFGEGSRLTVL.

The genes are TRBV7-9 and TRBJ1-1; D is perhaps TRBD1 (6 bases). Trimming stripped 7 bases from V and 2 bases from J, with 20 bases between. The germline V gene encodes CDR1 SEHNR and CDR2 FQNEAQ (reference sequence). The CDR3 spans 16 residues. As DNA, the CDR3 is TGTGCCAGCAAACCTGGCCAGGGACATATTAACACTGAAGCTTTCTTT. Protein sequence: CASKPGQGHINTEAFF.

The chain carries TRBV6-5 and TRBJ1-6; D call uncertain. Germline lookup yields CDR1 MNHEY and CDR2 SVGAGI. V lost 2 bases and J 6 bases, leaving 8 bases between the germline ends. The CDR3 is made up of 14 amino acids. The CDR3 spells CASSYETPNSPLHF. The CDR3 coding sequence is TGTGCCAGCAGTTACGAGACACCTAATTCACCCCTCCACTTT.

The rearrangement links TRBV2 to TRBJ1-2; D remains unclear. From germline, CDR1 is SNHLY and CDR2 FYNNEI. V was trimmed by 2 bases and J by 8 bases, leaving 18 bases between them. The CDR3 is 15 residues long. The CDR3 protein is CASSESWALRMGYTF. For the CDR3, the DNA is TGTGCCAGCAGTGAAAGTTGGGCCCTAAGGATGGGCTACACCTTC. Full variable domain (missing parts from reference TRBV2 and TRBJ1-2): EPEVTQTPSHQVTQMGQEVILRCVPISNHLYFYWYRQILGQKVEFLVSFYNNEISEKSEIFDDQFSVERPDGSNFTLKIRSTKLEDSAMYFCASSESWALRMGYTFGSGTRLTVV.